Listed below are T cell receptor beta chains from one sample, sequenced in a study of metastatic and nonmetastatic thyroid tumors. From the PCR reads, TCRdb re-called clones with MiXCR. This table has roughly 34,000 clones, about 33% appearing once. What was sequenced was tumor tissue. The receptors here all came from a female donor with papillary thyroid cancer or a benign thyroid nodule (not recorded which). Some clones in this sample may be carry-over from other donors' samples. The CDR3 runs from the conserved cysteine through the conserved F or W. The order of the fields is J gene, D gene, clone size, V gene, CDR3 protein, CDR3 DNA. A D gene is named only where the DNA matches it firmly. Expanded clones get a size class; other rows say once, few or many, or leave the size out.

j_call: TRBJ2-2; d_call: -; clone_size: many; v_call: TRBV6-5; cdr3_aa: CASSSGDTGELFF; cdr3_nt: TGTGCCAGCAGTTCCGGTGACACCGGGGAGCTGTTTTTT
j_call: TRBJ2-2; d_call: TRBD1; clone_size: -; v_call: TRBV5-1; cdr3_aa: CASSSAGQGYTGELFF; cdr3_nt: TGCGCCAGCAGTTCCGCGGGACAGGGGTACACCGGGGAGCTGTTTTTT
j_call: TRBJ1-2; d_call: -; clone_size: -; v_call: TRBV5-1; cdr3_aa: CASSLDVGGQGDGYTF; cdr3_nt: TGCGCCAGCAGCTTGGACGTCGGTGGGCAGGGAGATGGCTACACCTTC
j_call: TRBJ2-3; d_call: -; clone_size: -; v_call: TRBV5-1; cdr3_aa: CASSLTLSTDTQYF; cdr3_nt: TGCGCCAGCAGCTTGACCCTTAGCACAGATACGCAGTATTTT
j_call: TRBJ1-1; d_call: TRBD1; clone_size: few; v_call: TRBV12-3/TRBV12-4; cdr3_aa: CASSPLDRGGTEAFF; cdr3_nt: TGTGCCAGCAGTCCACTCGACAGGGGGGGAACTGAAGCTTTCTTT
j_call: TRBJ1-2; d_call: TRBD1; clone_size: -; v_call: TRBV6-1; cdr3_aa: CASGVQGADGYTF; cdr3_nt: TGTGCCAGCGGGGTACAGGGGGCGGACGGCTACACCTTC
j_call: TRBJ1-2; d_call: TRBD1; clone_size: -; v_call: TRBV6-1; cdr3_aa: CASSSLQGFGYTF; cdr3_nt: TGTGCCAGCAGTTCCCTACAGGGGTTCGGCTACACCTTC
j_call: TRBJ1-1; d_call: TRBD1; clone_size: -; v_call: TRBV5-1; cdr3_aa: CASSLDETGDTEAFF; cdr3_nt: TGCGCCAGCAGCTTGGACGAGACAGGGGACACTGAAGCTTTCTTT
j_call: TRBJ2-1; d_call: -; clone_size: few; v_call: TRBV6-1; cdr3_aa: CASGRNNEQFF; cdr3_nt: TGTGCCAGCGGTCGGAACAATGAGCAGTTCTTC
j_call: TRBJ2-1; d_call: TRBD2; clone_size: -; v_call: TRBV6-2/TRBV6-3; cdr3_aa: CASSSLRGGFYNEQFF; cdr3_nt: TGTGCCAGCAGTTCCCTCCGGGGGGGGTTTTACAATGAGCAGTTCTTC
j_call: TRBJ2-7; d_call: TRBD1; clone_size: -; v_call: TRBV6-1; cdr3_aa: CASTSSPGGSSYEQYF; cdr3_nt: TGTGCCAGCACCTCATCCCCAGGGGGTAGTTCCTACGAGCAGTACTTC
j_call: TRBJ2-1; d_call: TRBD1; clone_size: -; v_call: TRBV24-1; cdr3_aa: CATSKQGSGEQFF; cdr3_nt: TGTGCCACCAGCAAACAGGGGAGTGGTGAGCAGTTCTTC
j_call: TRBJ2-7; d_call: -; clone_size: few; v_call: TRBV12-3/TRBV12-4; cdr3_aa: CASSPDSHEQYF; cdr3_nt: TGTGCCAGCAGTCCGGACAGTCACGAGCAGTACTTC
j_call: TRBJ1-2; d_call: -; clone_size: -; v_call: TRBV5-1; cdr3_aa: CASSAPSEVNYGYTF; cdr3_nt: TGCGCCAGCAGTGCCCCGTCTGAAGTAAACTATGGCTACACCTTC
j_call: TRBJ2-1; d_call: -; clone_size: -; v_call: TRBV7-9; cdr3_aa: CASSFTGIHERFF; cdr3_nt: TGTGCCAGCAGTTTCACAGGGATCCATGAGCGGTTCTTC
j_call: TRBJ2-1; d_call: TRBD1; clone_size: -; v_call: TRBV6-1; cdr3_aa: CASVGQGADEQFF; cdr3_nt: TGTGCCAGCGTGGGACAGGGGGCCGATGAGCAGTTCTTC
j_call: TRBJ1-1; d_call: -; clone_size: -; v_call: TRBV20-1; cdr3_aa: CSAPRTAEAFF; cdr3_nt: TGCAGTGCTCCCCGGACAGCTGAAGCTTTCTTT
j_call: TRBJ2-2; d_call: TRBD1; clone_size: -; v_call: TRBV11-3; cdr3_aa: CASSLVFHFVGTGGAGELFF; cdr3_nt: TGTGCCAGCAGCTTAGTTTTTCATTTCGTCGGGACAGGGGGTGCCGGGGAGCTGTTTTTT
j_call: TRBJ2-7; d_call: TRBD2; clone_size: -; v_call: TRBV11-2; cdr3_aa: CASSSQRESYEQYF; cdr3_nt: TGTGCCAGCAGCTCGCAGCGGGAGTCCTACGAGCAGTACTTC
j_call: TRBJ1-2; d_call: -; clone_size: few; v_call: TRBV12-3/TRBV12-4; cdr3_aa: CASSFPPYGYTF; cdr3_nt: TGTGCCAGCAGTTTCCCGCCATATGGCTACACCTTC
j_call: TRBJ2-3; d_call: -; clone_size: -; v_call: TRBV2; cdr3_aa: CASSGGTASTDTQYF; cdr3_nt: TGTGCCAGCAGCGGAGGGACAGCTAGCACAGATACGCAGTATTTT
j_call: TRBJ1-5; d_call: -; clone_size: few; v_call: TRBV27; cdr3_aa: CASSSRRGWGNQPQHF; cdr3_nt: TGTGCCAGCAGTTCTCGGAGGGGGTGGGGCAATCAGCCCCAGCATTTT
j_call: TRBJ2-6; d_call: -; clone_size: -; v_call: TRBV12-3/TRBV12-4; cdr3_aa: CASSLLGVGGANVLTF; cdr3_nt: TGTGCCAGCAGTTTACTCGGGGTGGGGGGGGCCAACGTCCTGACTTTC
j_call: TRBJ2-1; d_call: -; clone_size: few; v_call: TRBV6-5; cdr3_aa: CASSYRDRRDKQFF; cdr3_nt: TGTGCCAGCAGTTATCGGGACCGGAGGGATAAGCAGTTCTTC
j_call: TRBJ2-7; d_call: TRBD2; clone_size: -; v_call: TRBV6-1; cdr3_aa: CASRLSGRSDEQYF; cdr3_nt: TGTGCCAGCAGACTGAGCGGGAGGAGCGACGAGCAGTACTTC
j_call: TRBJ2-3; d_call: -; clone_size: few; v_call: TRBV19; cdr3_aa: CASSSSLGGRTQYF; cdr3_nt: TGTGCCAGTAGTAGTTCCCTAGGGGGGAGAACTCAGTATTTT
j_call: TRBJ2-7; d_call: -; clone_size: -; v_call: TRBV20-1; cdr3_aa: CSAQHLTGSYEQYF; cdr3_nt: TGCAGTGCTCAACACCTGACAGGATCCTACGAGCAGTACTTC
j_call: TRBJ1-2; d_call: -; clone_size: few; v_call: TRBV5-1; cdr3_aa: CASKNDVVGHYGYTF; cdr3_nt: TGCGCCAGCAAAAATGACGTTGTCGGTCACTATGGCTACACCTTC
j_call: TRBJ1-2; d_call: -; clone_size: few; v_call: TRBV28; cdr3_aa: CASYERGEDYGYTF; cdr3_nt: TGTGCCAGCTACGAGAGAGGGGAGGACTATGGCTACACCTTC
j_call: TRBJ1-1; d_call: -; clone_size: -; v_call: TRBV20-1; cdr3_aa: CSASPPSYRPPRRLNTEAFF; cdr3_nt: TGCAGTGCTAGTCCCCCTAGCTACCGACCGCCTCGTAGACTTAACACTGAAGCTTTCTTT
j_call: TRBJ2-2; d_call: TRBD2; clone_size: once; v_call: TRBV11-2; cdr3_aa: CASSLSSGRYTGELFF; cdr3_nt: TGTGCCAGCAGCTTAAGCAGCGGGAGATACACCGGGGAGCTGTTTTTT
j_call: TRBJ1-2; d_call: -; clone_size: -; v_call: TRBV29-1; cdr3_aa: CSVWASNYGYTF; cdr3_nt: TGCAGCGTTTGGGCAAGTAACTATGGCTACACCTTC
j_call: TRBJ2-1; d_call: TRBD1; clone_size: large; v_call: TRBV2; cdr3_aa: CASSEWTGGNEQFF; cdr3_nt: TGTGCCAGCAGTGAGTGGACAGGGGGCAATGAGCAGTTCTTC
j_call: TRBJ2-1; d_call: -; clone_size: -; v_call: TRBV20-1; cdr3_aa: CSARDPQLYNEQFF; cdr3_nt: TGCAGTGCTAGAGATCCCCAGCTCTACAATGAGCAGTTCTTC
j_call: TRBJ2-1; d_call: -; clone_size: once; v_call: TRBV6-2/TRBV6-3; cdr3_aa: CASSYSTGVYNEQFF; cdr3_nt: TGTGCCAGCAGTTACTCGACGGGGGTCTACAATGAGCAGTTCTTC
j_call: TRBJ2-1; d_call: -; clone_size: few; v_call: TRBV6-4; cdr3_aa: CASSDSDGYNEQFF; cdr3_nt: TGTGCCAGCAGTGACTCCGACGGTTACAATGAGCAGTTCTTC
j_call: TRBJ1-1; d_call: -; clone_size: few; v_call: TRBV5-1; cdr3_aa: CASSLDLNTEAFF; cdr3_nt: TGCGCCAGCAGCTTGGACTTGAACACTGAAGCTTTCTTT
j_call: TRBJ1-1; d_call: -; clone_size: few; v_call: TRBV6-6; cdr3_aa: CASSYGGRGTEAFF; cdr3_nt: TGTGCCAGCAGTTACGGGGGCAGGGGCACTGAAGCTTTCTTT
j_call: TRBJ2-2; d_call: TRBD2; clone_size: few; v_call: TRBV6-1; cdr3_aa: CASRLAGTNTGELFF; cdr3_nt: TGTGCCAGCAGACTAGCGGGAACGAACACCGGGGAGCTGTTTTTT
j_call: TRBJ2-7; d_call: TRBD1; clone_size: -; v_call: TRBV27; cdr3_aa: CASRPRDRAPHEQYF; cdr3_nt: TGTGCCAGCAGACCTAGGGACAGGGCTCCTCACGAGCAGTACTTC
j_call: TRBJ1-1; d_call: TRBD1; clone_size: -; v_call: TRBV7-2; cdr3_aa: CASSIQGGTEAFF; cdr3_nt: TGTGCCAGCAGCATCCAGGGGGGCACTGAAGCTTTCTTT
j_call: TRBJ1-1; d_call: -; clone_size: -; v_call: TRBV4-2; cdr3_aa: CASSQDRGPTEAFF; cdr3_nt: TGTGCCAGCAGCCAAGATAGAGGACCGACTGAAGCTTTCTTT
j_call: TRBJ2-3; d_call: -; clone_size: once; v_call: TRBV20-1; cdr3_aa: CSATAGTDTQYF; cdr3_nt: TGCAGTGCTACCGCCGGCACAGATACGCAGTATTTT
j_call: TRBJ1-5; d_call: TRBD1; clone_size: few; v_call: TRBV6-1; cdr3_aa: CASRAGQGANHPQHF; cdr3_nt: TGTGCCAGCAGGGCGGGACAGGGGGCGAATCATCCCCAGCATTTT
j_call: TRBJ2-2; d_call: TRBD1; clone_size: few; v_call: TRBV2; cdr3_aa: CASSVKGQAFTGELFF; cdr3_nt: TGTGCCAGCAGTGTCAAGGGACAGGCTTTCACCGGGGAGCTGTTTTTT
j_call: TRBJ2-7; d_call: TRBD1; clone_size: -; v_call: TRBV13; cdr3_aa: CASSAQGKEEQYF; cdr3_nt: TGTGCCAGCAGCGCACAGGGGAAGGAGGAGCAGTACTTC
j_call: TRBJ1-5; d_call: -; clone_size: -; v_call: TRBV6-1; cdr3_aa: CASRLQGTGMQPQHF; cdr3_nt: TGTGCCAGCAGACTACAGGGAACTGGGATGCAGCCCCAGCATTTT
j_call: TRBJ2-2; d_call: -; clone_size: -; v_call: TRBV6-4; cdr3_aa: CASSDGPDTGELFF; cdr3_nt: TGTGCCAGCAGTGACGGGCCCGACACCGGGGAGCTGTTTTTT
j_call: TRBJ2-5; d_call: -; clone_size: few; v_call: TRBV20-1; cdr3_aa: CSARDPGTQETQYF; cdr3_nt: TGCAGTGCTAGAGATCCCGGGACTCAAGAGACCCAGTACTTC
j_call: TRBJ1-5; d_call: TRBD1; clone_size: few; v_call: TRBV28; cdr3_aa: CASSLSGQGDQPQHF; cdr3_nt: TGTGCCAGCAGTTTGTCGGGACAGGGTGATCAGCCCCAGCATTTT
j_call: TRBJ1-1; d_call: TRBD1; clone_size: -; v_call: TRBV11-3; cdr3_aa: CASGQGDTEAFF; cdr3_nt: TGTGCCAGCGGCCAGGGGGACACTGAAGCTTTCTTT
j_call: TRBJ2-7; d_call: -; clone_size: -; v_call: TRBV5-1; cdr3_aa: CASSPEAGRNYEQYF; cdr3_nt: TGCGCCAGCAGCCCTGAGGCGGGGAGGAACTACGAGCAGTACTTC
j_call: TRBJ1-1; d_call: -; clone_size: -; v_call: TRBV5-1; cdr3_aa: CASSPGTEDTEAFF; cdr3_nt: TGCGCCAGCAGCCCTGGGACGGAGGACACTGAAGCTTTCTTT
j_call: TRBJ2-2; d_call: -; clone_size: -; v_call: TRBV11-2; cdr3_aa: CASGPHIPGELFF; cdr3_nt: TGTGCCAGCGGGCCCCACATTCCTGGGGAGCTGTTTTTT
j_call: TRBJ1-1; d_call: -; clone_size: few; v_call: TRBV19; cdr3_aa: CASGSDTEAFF; cdr3_nt: TGTGCCAGTGGATCAGACACTGAAGCTTTCTTT
j_call: TRBJ2-1; d_call: TRBD2; clone_size: few; v_call: TRBV24-1; cdr3_aa: CATSDDLAGGLNEQFF; cdr3_nt: TGTGCCACCAGCGACGATCTAGCGGGAGGACTAAATGAGCAGTTCTTC
j_call: TRBJ1-6; d_call: -; clone_size: -; v_call: TRBV5-1; cdr3_aa: CASKWQNYNSPLHF; cdr3_nt: TGCGCCAGCAAGTGGCAGAATTATAATTCACCCCTCCACTTT
j_call: TRBJ1-1; d_call: -; clone_size: few; v_call: TRBV12-3/TRBV12-4; cdr3_aa: CASSLQNTEAFF; cdr3_nt: TGTGCCAGCAGCCTACAGAACACTGAAGCTTTCTTT